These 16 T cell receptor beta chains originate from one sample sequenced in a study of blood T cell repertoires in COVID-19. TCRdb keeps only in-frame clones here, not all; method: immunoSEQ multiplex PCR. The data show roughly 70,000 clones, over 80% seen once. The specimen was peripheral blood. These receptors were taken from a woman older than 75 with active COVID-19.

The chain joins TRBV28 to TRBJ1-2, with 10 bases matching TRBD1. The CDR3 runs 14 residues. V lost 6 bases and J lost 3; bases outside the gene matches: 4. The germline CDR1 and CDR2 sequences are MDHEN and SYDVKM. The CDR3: CASRDRGFDYGYTF. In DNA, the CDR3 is TGTGCCAGCAGGGACAGGGGGTTTGACTATGGCTACACCTTC.

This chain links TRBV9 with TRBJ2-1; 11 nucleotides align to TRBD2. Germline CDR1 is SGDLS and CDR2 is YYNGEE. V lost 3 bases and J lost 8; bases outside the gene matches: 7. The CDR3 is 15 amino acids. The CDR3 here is CASSATSGSTHEQFF. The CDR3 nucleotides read TGTGCCAGCAGCGCCACTAGCGGGAGTACCCATGAGCAGTTCTTC.

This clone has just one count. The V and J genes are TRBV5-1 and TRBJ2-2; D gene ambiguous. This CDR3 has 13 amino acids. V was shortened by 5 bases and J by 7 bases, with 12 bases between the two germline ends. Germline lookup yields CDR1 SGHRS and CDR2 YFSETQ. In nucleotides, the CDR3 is TGCGCCAGCAGTCCAGAGAGAGGCGGGGAGCTGTTTTTT. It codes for CASSPERGGELFF.

In DNA form, the CDR3 reads TGTGCCAGCAGTTTATCGCCGGGACAGGGGGTAGGGTACGAGCAGTACTTC. Translation gives CASSLSPGQGVGYEQYF. The V gene is TRBV27, the J gene TRBJ2-7; 11 bases agree with TRBD1. This CDR3 is 17 amino acids long. V shed 0 bases, J shed 4 bases, and the junction held 8 bases outside the gene matches. Germline V gene data show CDR1 as MNHEY and CDR2 as SMNVEV (reference sequence).

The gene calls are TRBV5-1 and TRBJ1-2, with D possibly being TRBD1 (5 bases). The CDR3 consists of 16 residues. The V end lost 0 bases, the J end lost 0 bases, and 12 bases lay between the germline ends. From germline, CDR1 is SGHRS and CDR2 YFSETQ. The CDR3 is CASSLVAQATNYGYTF. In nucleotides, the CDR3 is TGCGCCAGCAGCTTGGTTGCACAGGCAACTAACTATGGCTACACCTTC.

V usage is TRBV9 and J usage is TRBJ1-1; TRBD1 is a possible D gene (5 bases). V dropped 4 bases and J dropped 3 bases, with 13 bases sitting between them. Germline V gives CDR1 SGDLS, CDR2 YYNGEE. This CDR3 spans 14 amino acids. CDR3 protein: CASSFGTDHTEAFF. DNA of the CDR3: TGTGCCAGCAGCTTCGGGACTGATCACACTGAAGCTTTCTTT.

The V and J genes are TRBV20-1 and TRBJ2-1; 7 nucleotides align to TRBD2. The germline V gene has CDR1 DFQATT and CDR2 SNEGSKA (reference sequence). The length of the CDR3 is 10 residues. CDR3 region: CNPPGGEQFF. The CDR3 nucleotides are TGCAACCCTCCGGGGGGTGAGCAGTTCTTC.

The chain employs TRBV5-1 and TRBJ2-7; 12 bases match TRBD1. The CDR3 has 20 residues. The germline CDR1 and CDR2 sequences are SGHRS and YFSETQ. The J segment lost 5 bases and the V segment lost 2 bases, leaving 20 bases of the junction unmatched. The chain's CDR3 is CASSFNEGPPGQGARHEQYF. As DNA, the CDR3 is TGCGCCAGCAGCTTCAACGAGGGTCCTCCGGGACAGGGGGCTAGGCACGAGCAGTACTTC.

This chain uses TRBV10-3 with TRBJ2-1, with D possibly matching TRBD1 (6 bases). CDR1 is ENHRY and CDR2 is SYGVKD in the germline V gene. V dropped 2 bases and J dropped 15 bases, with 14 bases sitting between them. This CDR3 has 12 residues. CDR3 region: CAISEQRQGTFF. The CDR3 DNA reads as TGTGCCATCAGTGAGCAGCGGCAGGGGACGTTCTTC.

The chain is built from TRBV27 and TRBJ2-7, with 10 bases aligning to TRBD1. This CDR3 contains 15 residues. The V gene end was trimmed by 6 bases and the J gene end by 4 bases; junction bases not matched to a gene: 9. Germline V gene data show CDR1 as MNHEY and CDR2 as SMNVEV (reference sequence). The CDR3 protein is CASSLDPGQGYEQYF. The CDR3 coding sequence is TGTGCCAGCAGCTTAGATCCGGGACAGGGGTACGAGCAGTACTTC.

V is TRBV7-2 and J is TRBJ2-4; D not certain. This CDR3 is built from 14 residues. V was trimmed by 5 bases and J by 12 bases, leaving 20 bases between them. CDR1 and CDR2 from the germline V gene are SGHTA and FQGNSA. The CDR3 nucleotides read TGTGCCAGCAGCCCCCAACCTGGCAGGTCAGCTCAGTACTTC. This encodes CASSPQPGRSAQYF.

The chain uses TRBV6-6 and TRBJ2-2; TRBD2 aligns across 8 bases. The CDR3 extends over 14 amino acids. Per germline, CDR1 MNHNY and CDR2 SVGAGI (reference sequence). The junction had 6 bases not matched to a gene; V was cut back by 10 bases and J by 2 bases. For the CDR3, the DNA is TGTGCCACCCTAGCGGGCACTAACACCGGGGAGCTGTTTTTT. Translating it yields CATLAGTNTGELFF.

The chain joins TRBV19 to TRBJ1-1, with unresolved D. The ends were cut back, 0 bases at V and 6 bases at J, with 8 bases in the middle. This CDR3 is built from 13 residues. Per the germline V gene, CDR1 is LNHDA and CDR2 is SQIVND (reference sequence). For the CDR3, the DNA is TGTGCCAGTAGTATAGAGTGGCAGGCTGAAGCTTTCTTT. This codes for CASSIEWQAEAFF.

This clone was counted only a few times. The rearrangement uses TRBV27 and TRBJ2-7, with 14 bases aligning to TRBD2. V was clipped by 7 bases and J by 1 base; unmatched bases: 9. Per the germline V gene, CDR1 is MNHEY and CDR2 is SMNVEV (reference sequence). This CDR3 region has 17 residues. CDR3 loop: CASTAGLAGGPSYEQYF. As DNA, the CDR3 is TGTGCCAGCACCGCAGGACTAGCGGGAGGCCCTTCCTACGAGCAGTACTTC.

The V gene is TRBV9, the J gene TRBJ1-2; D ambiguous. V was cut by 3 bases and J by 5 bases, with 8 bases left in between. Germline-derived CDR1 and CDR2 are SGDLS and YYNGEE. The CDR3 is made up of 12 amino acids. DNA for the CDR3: TGTGCCAGCAGCGCCTCCTTTTATGGCTACACCTTC. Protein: CASSASFYGYTF.

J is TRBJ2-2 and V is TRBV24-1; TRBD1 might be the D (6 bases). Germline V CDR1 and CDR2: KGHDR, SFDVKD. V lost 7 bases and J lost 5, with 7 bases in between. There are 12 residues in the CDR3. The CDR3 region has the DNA TGTGCCACCAGGGACAGAACCGGGGAGCTGTTTTTT. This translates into CATRDRTGELFF.